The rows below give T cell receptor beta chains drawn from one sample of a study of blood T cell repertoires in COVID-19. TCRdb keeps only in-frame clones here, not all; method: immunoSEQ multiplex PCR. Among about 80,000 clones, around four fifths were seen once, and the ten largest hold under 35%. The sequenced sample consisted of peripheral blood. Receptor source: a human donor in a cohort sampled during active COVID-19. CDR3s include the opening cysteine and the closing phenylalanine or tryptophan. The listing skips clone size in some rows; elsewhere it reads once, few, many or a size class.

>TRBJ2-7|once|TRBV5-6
CASSLDRGQGVYEQYF
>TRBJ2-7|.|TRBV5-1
CASSREGQAYEQYF
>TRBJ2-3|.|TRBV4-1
CASSRDKSTDTQYF
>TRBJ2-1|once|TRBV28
CASSLGLTRVHEQFF
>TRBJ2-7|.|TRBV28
CASSFALNRAEQYF
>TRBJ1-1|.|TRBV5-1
CASSRSTIPNGEAFF
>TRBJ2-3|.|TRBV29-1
CSVEGTGGGDTQYF
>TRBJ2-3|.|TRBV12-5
CASGLGTGGTDTQYF
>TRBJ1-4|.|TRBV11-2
CASSAGTGPGWEKLFF
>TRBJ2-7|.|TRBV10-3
CAISESVLAGGQKNEQYF
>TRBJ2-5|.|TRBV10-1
CASSAGFKETQYF
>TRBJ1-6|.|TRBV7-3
CASSSQGMSYNSPLHF
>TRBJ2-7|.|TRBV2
CASSEWGPFSYEQYF
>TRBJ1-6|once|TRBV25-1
CASRSRGSYNSPLHF
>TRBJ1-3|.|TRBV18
CASSPMSSGNTIYF
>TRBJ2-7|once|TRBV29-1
CSVVGGDEQYF
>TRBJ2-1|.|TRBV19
CASSTPGAGGYNEQFF
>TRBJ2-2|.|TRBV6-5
CASSLDSAFTGELFF